This entry lists 25 T cell receptor beta chains sequenced from one sample in a study of PD-1 blockade in classical Hodgkin lymphoma. Sequencing used immunoSEQ multiplex PCR; TCRdb keeps in-frame clones, though not all of them. The table shows about 98,000 clones, with roughly 92% occurring only once. The patients all showed relapse after autologous stem cell transplantation, while their brentuximab vedotin exposure varied. The sample here was peripheral blood mononuclear cells (PBMCs), taken at baseline. The origin of the receptors is a human donor with classical Hodgkin lymphoma.

V gene TRBV28 combines with J gene TRBJ1-1; TRBD1 might be the D (5 bases). The germline gives CDR1 MDHEN, CDR2 SYDVKM. V lost 6 bases and J lost 5, with 10 bases in between. This CDR3 contains 12 residues. For the CDR3, the DNA is TGTGCCAGCAGGGGGGGAGGAACTGAAGCTTTCTTT. Translated, it gives CASRGGGTEAFF. Variable domain in full (rest from reference TRBV28 and TRBJ1-1): DVKVTQSSRYLVKRTGEKVFLECVQDMDHENMFWYRQDPGLGLRLIYFSYDVKMKEKGDIPEGYSVSREKKERFSLILESASTNQTSMYLCASRGGGTEAFFGQGTRLTVV.

The genes are TRBV27 and TRBJ2-7; weak D call: TRBD1 (6 bases). Deletions cut 7 bases from V and 7 bases from J, with 17 bases between. This CDR3 has 13 amino acids. Germline CDR1 and CDR2: MNHEY and SMNVEV (reference sequence). Written as DNA, the CDR3 is TGTGCCAGCAATAGAGGCTCGGGGACAGAGCAGTACTTC. Encoded protein: CASNRGSGTEQYF.

This sequence joins TRBV7-2 and TRBJ1-1; 7 bases are shared with TRBD1. CDR1 and CDR2 (germline): SGHTA, FQGNSA. The V segment lost 1 base and the J segment 3 bases; nucleotides outside the gene matches: 5. The CDR3 sequence is 15 residues long. The CDR3 reads CASSLDSGQYTEAFF. The DNA for the CDR3 is TGTGCCAGCAGCTTAGACTCGGGACAGTACACTGAAGCTTTCTTT.

This chain uses TRBV28 with TRBJ2-3; 10 bases are a match to TRBD2. From germline, CDR1 is MDHEN and CDR2 SYDVKM. J was trimmed by 2 bases and V by 2 bases; bases with no gene match: 7. CDR3 length: 17 residues. Here the CDR3 reads CASSLGAGGLFTDTQYF. The CDR3 DNA sequence: TGTGCCAGCAGTTTAGGAGCGGGAGGGCTTTTCACAGATACGCAGTATTTT. The full variable domain, completed using reference TRBV28 and TRBJ2-3, is DVKVTQSSRYLVKRTGEKVFLECVQDMDHENMFWYRQDPGLGLRLIYFSYDVKMKEKGDIPEGYSVSREKKERFSLILESASTNQTSMYLCASSLGAGGLFTDTQYFGPGTRLTVL.

CDR3 region: CASSGTGRPMNTEAFF. The CDR3 bases are TGTGCCAGCAGTGGCACGGGACGGCCCATGAACACTGAAGCTTTCTTT. The J gene is TRBJ1-1, the V gene TRBV6-1; TRBD1 might be the D (5 bases). The V and J ends lost 4 bases and 0 bases respectively, with 15 bases between them. The germline CDR1 and CDR2 sequences are MNHNS and SASEGT. This CDR3 spans 16 amino acids.

The gene calls are TRBV6-6 and TRBJ2-2; the match to TRBD2 covers 7 bases. V lost 10 bases, J lost 4 bases, and 9 bases stayed unmatched. CDR3 size: 14 residues. Germline assignment: CDR1 MNHNY and CDR2 SVGAGI (reference sequence). CDR3 in amino acids: CATPMGGTTGELFF. CDR3 sequence (DNA): TGTGCCACTCCCATGGGAGGGACCACCGGGGAGCTGTTTTTT.

The chain has TRBV13 and TRBJ2-3; D is possibly TRBD2 (6 bases). V was cut by 5 bases and J by 0 bases, with 15 bases left in between. This CDR3 has 16 residues. The germline gives CDR1 PRHDT, CDR2 FYEKMQ (reference sequence). In DNA form, the CDR3 reads TGTGCCAGCAGCGTTCGGGAGTTAACTAGCACAGATACGCAGTATTTT. Translating it yields CASSVRELTSTDTQYF. Full variable domain (outside the CDR3, taken from reference TRBV13 and TRBJ2-3): AAGVIQSPRHLIKEKRETATLKCYPIPRHDTVYWYQQGPGQDPQFLISFYEKMQSDKGSIPDRFSAQQFSDYHSELNMSSLELGDSALYFCASSVRELTSTDTQYFGPGTRLTVL.

This chain connects TRBV4-1 to TRBJ2-5, with unresolved D. Germline CDR1 is MGHRA and CDR2 is YSYEKL. The CDR3 contains 14 residues. Trimming left V 2 bases short and J 1 base short, with 8 bases between. The CDR3: CASSQFDGQETQYF. CDR3 nucleotides: TGCGCCAGCAGCCAATTCGACGGCCAAGAGACCCAGTACTTC.

The chain uses TRBV5-1 and TRBJ2-2; TRBD2 might be the D (7 bases). Germline lookup yields CDR1 SGHRS and CDR2 YFSETQ. V lost 4 bases and J 5 bases, leaving 30 bases between the germline ends. The CDR3 consists of 20 residues. CDR3 sequence (DNA): TGCGCCAGCAGCCCGGGGGCTGCTAGCGGAACCTGGGCTACAACCGGGGAGCTGTTTTTT. Its protein is CASSPGAASGTWATTGELFF.

The chain has TRBV30 and TRBJ2-3; D is uncertain. Germline V gene sequence: CDR1 GTSNPN, CDR2 SVGIG (reference sequence). The CDR3 covers 17 residues. With 3 bases removed from V and 2 bases from J, the gap between germline ends came to 21 bases. CDR3 amino acids: CAWSRGRSQWATDTQYF. The DNA for the CDR3 is TGTGCCTGGAGCCGCGGCCGGTCCCAATGGGCCACAGATACGCAGTATTTT.

The rearrangement joins TRBV6-1 to TRBJ2-5, with D maybe TRBD1 (6 bases). The assigned J gene may be wrong: the sequence end matches TRBJ2-7 better. The CDR3 loop spans 15 amino acids. From germline, CDR1 is MNHNS and CDR2 SASEGT. CDR3 nucleotide sequence: TGTGCCAGCAGGGAAAAATCGGACAGCCGCTACGAGCAGTACTTC. Amino acids: CASREKSDSRYEQYF.

The chain employs TRBV7-2 and TRBJ2-1; D not resolved. Germline V CDR1 and CDR2: SGHTA, FQGNSA. V was trimmed by 5 bases and J by 8 bases, leaving 10 bases between them. The CDR3 runs 12 residues. This chain's CDR3 is CASSQRRDEQFF. The CDR3 nucleotides read TGTGCCAGCAGCCAGCGCCGCGATGAGCAGTTCTTC.

This rearrangement joins TRBV9 to TRBJ2-1; D call uncertain. Trimming cost V 0 bases and J 3 bases, with 10 bases left between them. This CDR3 is built from 15 residues. Germline V gene lookup returns CDR1 SGDLS and CDR2 YYNGEE. CDR3 region: CASSVDPRHYNEQFF. The CDR3 region has the DNA TGTGCCAGCAGCGTAGATCCTAGGCACTACAATGAGCAGTTCTTC.

CDR3 sequence: CASSRDGQGLYTGELFF. As DNA, the CDR3 is TGTGCCAGCAGCCGGGACGGACAGGGGCTTTACACCGGGGAGCTGTTTTTT. The chain links TRBV5-6 to TRBJ2-2; 9 bases line up with TRBD1. The CDR3 spans 17 residues. V lost 4 bases to trimming and J lost 3 bases; unmatched junction nucleotides: 10. Germline CDR1 is SGHDT and CDR2 is YYEEEE.

The V and J genes are TRBV12-5 and TRBJ1-3; no clear D. This CDR3 region has 15 residues. V lost 3 bases and J 2 bases, leaving 11 bases between the germline ends. Per germline, CDR1 LGHNT and CDR2 FRNRAP. The CDR3 protein is CASGFLSGTGNTIYF. The DNA of the CDR3 is TGTGCTAGTGGTTTTTTATCGGGGACTGGAAACACCATATATTTT.

The CDR3 DNA sequence: TGTGCCAGCAGCCGTACATCGACAGGGGGAGGGGGGAACACTGAAGCTTTCTTT. Amino acids: CASSRTSTGGGGNTEAFF. This chain links TRBV4-2 with TRBJ1-1; 9 bases agree with TRBD1. The germline V gene has CDR1 LGHNA and CDR2 YNFKEQ. This CDR3 is built from 18 residues. J gave up 1 base and V 4 bases, and 13 bases lay outside the gene matches.

The chain uses TRBV6-6 and TRBJ2-7; D possibly corresponds to TRBD2 (5 bases). Germline CDR1 MNHNY, CDR2 SVGAGI (reference sequence). The CDR3 is 14 residues long. V lost 2 bases, J lost 2 bases, and 10 bases lay in between. The DNA for the CDR3 is TGTGCCAGCAGTTACAGTAGCGCCACCTACGAGCAGTACTTC. Translation gives CASSYSSATYEQYF.

This sequence joins TRBV2 and TRBJ1-1; a possible D gene is TRBD1 (6 bases). Germline V CDR1 and CDR2: SNHLY, FYNNEI. Trimming removed 7 bases at V and 1 base at J, with 16 bases between. The CDR3 is 15 residues long. The CDR3 region is CASNPRQGWNTEAFF. CDR3 sequence (DNA): TGTGCCAGCAACCCACGGCAGGGGTGGAACACTGAAGCTTTCTTT.

The V gene is TRBV6-4, the J gene TRBJ2-1, with D perhaps matching TRBD2 (5 bases). Germline V CDR1 and CDR2: MRHNA, SNTAGT. V lost 7 bases and J lost 1, with 8 bases in between. The length of the CDR3 is 13 residues. The CDR3 DNA reads as TGTGCCAGCAAAGGAGGTTCCTACAATGAGCAGTTCTTC. The encoded protein is CASKGGSYNEQFF.

This chain uses TRBV5-1 with TRBJ1-1; TRBD1 matches 7 bases. The CDR3 runs to 15 residues. The V segment lost 4 bases and the J segment 6 bases; nucleotides outside the gene matches: 12. Germline CDR1 and CDR2: SGHRS and YFSETQ. The CDR3 is CASSLGQSGPSEAFF. In nucleotides, the CDR3 is TGCGCCAGCAGCCTGGGACAGTCGGGACCATCTGAAGCTTTCTTT. Complete variable domain (other parts from reference TRBV5-1 and TRBJ1-1): KAGVTQTPRYLIKTRGQQVTLSCSPISGHRSVSWYQQTPGQGLQFLFEYFSETQRNKGNFPGRFSGRQFSNSRSEMNVSTLELGDSALYLCASSLGQSGPSEAFFGQGTRLTVV.

The V gene is TRBV30, the J gene TRBJ1-1; 10 positions match TRBD1. The CDR3 has 14 residues. J was trimmed by 3 bases and V by 2 bases; bases with no gene match: 3. Looked up from germline, CDR1 is GTSNPN and CDR2 is SVGIG (reference sequence). CDR3 sequence (DNA): TGTGCCTGGAGTCTAGGACAGGGGGACACTGAAGCTTTCTTT. It specifies CAWSLGQGDTEAFF.

This clone showed up just once. This chain links TRBV10-3 with TRBJ2-2; D gene unclear. The V gene's germline CDR1 is ENHRY and CDR2 SYGVKD. The CDR3 is 18 residues long. V lost 2 bases to trimming and J lost 3 bases, with 19 bases between them. In DNA form, the CDR3 reads TGTGCCATCAGTGAGGCCCCGGTGACTCGAACTGACACCGGGGAGCTGTTTTTT. It specifies CAISEAPVTRTDTGELFF.

This chain joins TRBV5-6 and TRBJ2-5; 10 bases map to TRBD2. V shed 4 bases and J 3 bases; nucleotides not matched to a gene: 12. Germline CDR1 is SGHDT and CDR2 is YYEEEE. CDR3 size: 17 residues. In nucleotides, the CDR3 is TGTGCCAGCAGCGGGGAGAGTAGCGGGAGGAAAAAAGAGACCCAGTACTTC. Protein sequence: CASSGESSGRKKETQYF.

The genes are TRBV7-9 and TRBJ2-1; 11 positions match TRBD2. Germline CDR1 reads SEHNR; CDR2 reads FQNEAQ (reference sequence). The CDR3 covers 16 residues. The junction had 11 bases not matched to a gene; V was cut back by 4 bases and J by 9 bases. Written as DNA, the CDR3 is TGTGCCAGCAGCTCCGGACTAGCGGGTGGGGCGGGTGAGCAGTTCTTC. Its translation is CASSSGLAGGAGEQFF.

CDR3 nucleotide sequence: TGCAGCGTTGGGAATATGGAGGGGAGCTCCTACAATGAGCAGTTCTTC. Translation: CSVGNMEGSSYNEQFF. V and J are TRBV29-1 and TRBJ2-1; D is possibly TRBD2 (6 bases). The length of the CDR3 is 16 residues. The V end was cut by 4 bases, the J end by 0 bases, with 16 bases between. Per germline, CDR1 SQVTM and CDR2 ANQGSEA.